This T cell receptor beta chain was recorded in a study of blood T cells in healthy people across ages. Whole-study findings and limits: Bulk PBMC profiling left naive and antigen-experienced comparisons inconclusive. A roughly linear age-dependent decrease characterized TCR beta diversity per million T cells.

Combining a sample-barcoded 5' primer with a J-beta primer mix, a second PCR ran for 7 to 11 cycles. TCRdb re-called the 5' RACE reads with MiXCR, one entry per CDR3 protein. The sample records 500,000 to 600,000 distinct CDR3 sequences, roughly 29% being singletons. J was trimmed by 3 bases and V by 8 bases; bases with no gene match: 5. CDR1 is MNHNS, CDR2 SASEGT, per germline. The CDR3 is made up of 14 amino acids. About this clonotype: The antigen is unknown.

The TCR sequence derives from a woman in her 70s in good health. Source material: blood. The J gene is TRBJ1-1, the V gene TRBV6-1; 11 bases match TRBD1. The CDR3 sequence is CASPGTGGDTEAFF. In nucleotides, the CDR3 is TGTGCCAGCCCCGGGACAGGGGGAGACACTGAAGCTTTCTTT.